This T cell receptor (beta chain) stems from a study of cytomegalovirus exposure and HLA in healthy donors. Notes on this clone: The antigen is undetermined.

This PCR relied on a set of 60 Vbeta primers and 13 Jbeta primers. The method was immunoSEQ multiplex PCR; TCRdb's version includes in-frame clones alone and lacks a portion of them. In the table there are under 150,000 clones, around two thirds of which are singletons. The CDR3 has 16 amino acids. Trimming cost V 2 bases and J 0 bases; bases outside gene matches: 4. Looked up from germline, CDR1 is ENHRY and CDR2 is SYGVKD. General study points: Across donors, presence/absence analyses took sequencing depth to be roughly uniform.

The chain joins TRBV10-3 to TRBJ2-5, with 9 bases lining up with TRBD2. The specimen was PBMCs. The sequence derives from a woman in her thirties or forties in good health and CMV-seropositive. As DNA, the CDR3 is TGTGCCATCAGTGAGGGGAGCGGGAGGTACCAAGAGACCCAGTACTTC. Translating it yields CAISEGSGRYQETQYF.